Described below is a single T cell receptor (beta chain) sequence and its context. Some clones are missing from TCRdb's copy, which holds only in-frame ones; the method was immunoSEQ multiplex PCR. Here the sample spans some 100,000 clones, about 91% being singletons. The data were taken from a study of blood T cell repertoires in COVID-19. In the study overall: T cells, B-cell-depleted T cells, or PBMCs supplied cDNA or gDNA.

Material: peripheral blood. The sequence was obtained from a woman of 80 years or more with active COVID-19.

This chain's CDR3 is CASSIINWQSTDTQYF. CDR3 coding DNA: TGTGCCAGCAGCATTATCAATTGGCAATCCACAGATACGCAGTATTTT. The V gene is TRBV21-1, the J gene TRBJ2-3; whether TRBD1, the table's D call, matches the DNA was not checked. TRBV21-1 is given as a pseudogene. This CDR3 spans 16 amino acids.